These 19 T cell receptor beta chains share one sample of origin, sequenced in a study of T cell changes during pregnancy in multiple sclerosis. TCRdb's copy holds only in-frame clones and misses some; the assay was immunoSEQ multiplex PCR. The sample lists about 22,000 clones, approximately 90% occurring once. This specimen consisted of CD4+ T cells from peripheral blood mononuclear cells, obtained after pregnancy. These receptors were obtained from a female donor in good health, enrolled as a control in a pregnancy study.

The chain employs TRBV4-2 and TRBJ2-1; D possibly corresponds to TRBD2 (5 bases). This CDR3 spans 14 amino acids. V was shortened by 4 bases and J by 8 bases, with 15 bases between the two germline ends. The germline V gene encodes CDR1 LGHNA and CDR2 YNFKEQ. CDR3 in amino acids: CASSPRGARHEQFF. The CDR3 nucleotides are TGTGCCAGCAGCCCCCGGGGAGCGAGGCATGAGCAGTTCTTC.

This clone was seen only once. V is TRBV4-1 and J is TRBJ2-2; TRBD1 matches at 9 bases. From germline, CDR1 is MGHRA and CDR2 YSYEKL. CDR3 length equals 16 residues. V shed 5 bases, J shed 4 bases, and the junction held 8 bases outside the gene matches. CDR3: CASSNRGRGGTGELFF. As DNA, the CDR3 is TGCGCCAGCAGCAACAGGGGGCGCGGTGGCACCGGGGAGCTGTTTTTT.

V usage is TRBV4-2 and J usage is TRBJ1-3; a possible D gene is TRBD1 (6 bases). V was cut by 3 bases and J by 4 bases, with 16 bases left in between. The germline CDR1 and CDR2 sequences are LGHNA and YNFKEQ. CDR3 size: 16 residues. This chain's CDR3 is CASSQSQGGAGNTIYF. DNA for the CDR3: TGTGCCAGCAGCCAGAGTCAAGGGGGGGCGGGAAACACCATATATTTT.

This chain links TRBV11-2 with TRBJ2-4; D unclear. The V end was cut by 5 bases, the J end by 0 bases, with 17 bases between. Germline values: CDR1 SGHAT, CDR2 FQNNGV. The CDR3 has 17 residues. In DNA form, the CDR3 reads TGTGCCAGCAGCCAAGACTTCGCAGCCGTAGCCAAAAACATTCAGTACTTC. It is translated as CASSQDFAAVAKNIQYF.

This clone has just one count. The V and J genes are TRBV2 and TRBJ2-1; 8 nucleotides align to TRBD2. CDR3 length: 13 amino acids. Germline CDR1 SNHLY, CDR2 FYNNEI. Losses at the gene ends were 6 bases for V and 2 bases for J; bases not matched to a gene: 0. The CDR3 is CASRGLAYNEQFF. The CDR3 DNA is TGTGCCAGCAGGGGACTAGCCTACAATGAGCAGTTCTTC.

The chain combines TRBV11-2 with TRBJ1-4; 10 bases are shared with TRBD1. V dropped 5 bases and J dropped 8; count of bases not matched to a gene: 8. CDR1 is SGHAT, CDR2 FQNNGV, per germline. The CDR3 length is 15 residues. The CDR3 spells CASSVGQGIGEKLFF. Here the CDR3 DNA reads TGTGCCAGCAGCGTGGGACAGGGGATAGGCGAAAAACTGTTTTTT.

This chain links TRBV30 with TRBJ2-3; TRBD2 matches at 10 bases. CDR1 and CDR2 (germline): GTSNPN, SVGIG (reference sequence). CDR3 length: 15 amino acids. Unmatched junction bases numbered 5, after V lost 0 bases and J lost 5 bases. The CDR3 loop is CAWSVERGGLDTQYF. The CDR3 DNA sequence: TGTGCCTGGAGTGTAGAGCGGGGGGGTTTAGATACGCAGTATTTT.

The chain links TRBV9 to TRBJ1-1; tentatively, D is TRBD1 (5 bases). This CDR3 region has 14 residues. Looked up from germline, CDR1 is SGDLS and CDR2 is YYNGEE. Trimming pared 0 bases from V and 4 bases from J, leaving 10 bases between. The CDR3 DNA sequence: TGTGCCAGCAGCGTAGGTTACGGGGGCACTGAAGCTTTCTTT. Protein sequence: CASSVGYGGTEAFF.

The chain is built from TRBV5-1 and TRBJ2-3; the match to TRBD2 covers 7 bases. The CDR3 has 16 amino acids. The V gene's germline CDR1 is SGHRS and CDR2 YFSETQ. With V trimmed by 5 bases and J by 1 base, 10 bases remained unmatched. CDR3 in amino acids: CASSPVGGGGTDTQYF. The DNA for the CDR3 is TGCGCCAGCAGTCCTGTCGGCGGGGGAGGCACAGATACGCAGTATTTT.

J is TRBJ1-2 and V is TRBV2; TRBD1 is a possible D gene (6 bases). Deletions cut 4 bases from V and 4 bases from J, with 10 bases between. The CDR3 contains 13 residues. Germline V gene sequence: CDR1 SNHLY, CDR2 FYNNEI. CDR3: CASSVTGLYGYTF. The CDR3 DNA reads TGTGCCAGCAGTGTTACAGGGCTCTATGGCTACACCTTC.

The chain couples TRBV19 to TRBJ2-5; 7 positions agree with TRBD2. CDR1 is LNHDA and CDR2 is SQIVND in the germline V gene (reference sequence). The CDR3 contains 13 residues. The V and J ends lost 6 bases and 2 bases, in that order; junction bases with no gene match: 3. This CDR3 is CASSTSVQETQYF. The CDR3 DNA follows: TGTGCCAGTAGCACTAGCGTACAAGAGACCCAGTACTTC.

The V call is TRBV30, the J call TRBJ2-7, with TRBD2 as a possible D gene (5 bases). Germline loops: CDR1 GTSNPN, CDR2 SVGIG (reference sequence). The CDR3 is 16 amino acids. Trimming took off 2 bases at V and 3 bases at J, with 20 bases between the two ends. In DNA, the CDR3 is TGTGCCTGGAGTTTGGGTCCTTCTTCAAGCGGCTACGAGCAGTACTTC. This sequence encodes CAWSLGPSSSGYEQYF.

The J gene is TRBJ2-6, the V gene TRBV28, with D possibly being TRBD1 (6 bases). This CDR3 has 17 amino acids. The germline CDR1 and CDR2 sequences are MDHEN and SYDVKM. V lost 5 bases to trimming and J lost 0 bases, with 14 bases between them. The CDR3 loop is CASSVQGLGSGANVLTF. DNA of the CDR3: TGTGCCAGCAGTGTACAGGGTCTCGGCTCTGGGGCCAACGTCCTGACTTTC.

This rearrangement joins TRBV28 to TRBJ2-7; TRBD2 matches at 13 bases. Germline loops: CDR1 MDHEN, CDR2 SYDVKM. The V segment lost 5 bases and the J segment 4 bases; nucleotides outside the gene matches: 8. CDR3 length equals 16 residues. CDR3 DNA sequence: TGTGCCAGCAGTCCGGGACTAGCGGGAAACCAATACGAGCAGTACTTC. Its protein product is CASSPGLAGNQYEQYF.

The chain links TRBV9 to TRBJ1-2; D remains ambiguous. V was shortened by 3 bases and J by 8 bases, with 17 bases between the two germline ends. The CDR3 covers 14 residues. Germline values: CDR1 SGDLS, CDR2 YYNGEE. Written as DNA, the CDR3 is TGTGCCAGCAGCGACGGGTCGGGGAAGAAGGGCTACACCTTC. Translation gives CASSDGSGKKGYTF.

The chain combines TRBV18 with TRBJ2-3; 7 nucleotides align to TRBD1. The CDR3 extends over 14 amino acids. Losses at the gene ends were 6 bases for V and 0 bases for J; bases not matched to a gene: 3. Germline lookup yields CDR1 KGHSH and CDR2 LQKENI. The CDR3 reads CASSTGPSTDTQYF. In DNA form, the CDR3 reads TGTGCCAGCTCGACAGGGCCTAGCACAGATACGCAGTATTTT.

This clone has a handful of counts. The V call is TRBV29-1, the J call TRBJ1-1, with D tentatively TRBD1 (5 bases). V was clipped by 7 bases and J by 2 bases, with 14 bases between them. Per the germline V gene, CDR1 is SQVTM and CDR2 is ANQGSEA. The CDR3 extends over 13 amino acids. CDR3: CSAQRQGNTEAFF. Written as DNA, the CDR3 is TGCAGCGCCCAACGGCAGGGAAACACTGAAGCTTTCTTT. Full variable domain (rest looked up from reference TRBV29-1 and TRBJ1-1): SAVISQKPSRDICQRGTSLTIQCQVDSQVTMMFWYRQQPGQSLTLIATANQGSEATYESGFVIDKFPISRPNLTFSTLTVSNMSPEDSSIYLCSAQRQGNTEAFFGQGTRLTVV.

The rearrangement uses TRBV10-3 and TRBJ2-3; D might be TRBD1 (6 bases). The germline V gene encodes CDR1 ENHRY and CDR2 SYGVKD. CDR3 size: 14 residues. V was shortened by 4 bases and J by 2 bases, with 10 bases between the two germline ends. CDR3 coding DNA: TGTGCCATCAGTGCGTGGACAGTCACAGATACGCAGTATTTT. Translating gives CAISAWTVTDTQYF.

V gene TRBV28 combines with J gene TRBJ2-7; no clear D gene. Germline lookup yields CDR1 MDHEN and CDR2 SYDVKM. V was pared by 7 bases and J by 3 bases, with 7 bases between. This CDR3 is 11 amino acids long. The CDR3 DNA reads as TGTGCCAGCACCAGGCTCTACGAGCAGTACTTC. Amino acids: CASTRLYEQYF.